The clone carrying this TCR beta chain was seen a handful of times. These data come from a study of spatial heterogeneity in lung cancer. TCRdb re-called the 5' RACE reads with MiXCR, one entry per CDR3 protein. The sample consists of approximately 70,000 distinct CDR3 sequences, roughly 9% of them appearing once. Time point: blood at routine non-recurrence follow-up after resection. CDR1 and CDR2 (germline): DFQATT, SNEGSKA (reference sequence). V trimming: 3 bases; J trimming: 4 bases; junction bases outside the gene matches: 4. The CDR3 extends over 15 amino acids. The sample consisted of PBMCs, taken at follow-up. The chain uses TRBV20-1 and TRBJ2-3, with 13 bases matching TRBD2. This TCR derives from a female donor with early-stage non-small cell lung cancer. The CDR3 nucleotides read TGCAGTGCTAGGTGGACTAGCGGGAGTGCAGATACGCAGTATTTT. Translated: CSARWTSGSADTQYF.